This is a list of T cell receptor beta chains from one sample in a study of tissue T cells after allogeneic stem cell transplantation. Method: immunoSEQ multiplex PCR; TCRdb's copy keeps in-frame clones and lacks some. The sample has some 1,300 clones; about 70% are singletons. The starting material was bone marrow, obtained at autopsy. The receptors here all came from a male patient at least 60 years old with steroid-refractory graft-versus-host disease after an allogeneic stem cell transplant. The T cells may come from the graft donor. CDR3s include the opening cysteine and the closing phenylalanine or tryptophan. D genes are given only for firm matches. Some rows mark clone size as missing; the rest say once, few, many or name a class of expanded clone.

. | TRBJ1-5 | TRBV6-5 | . | TGTGCCAGCTGGCAGGGAAGAGATCAGCCCCAGCATTTT | CASWQGRDQPQHF
. | TRBJ2-6 | TRBV11-2 | . | TGTGCCAGCAGCTTAGAGGGCTTTGGGGCCAACGTCCTGACTTTC | CASSLEGFGANVLTF
. | TRBJ1-1 | TRBV29-1 | . | TGCAGCGTTGGGGCAGGGCTCCGTGGTGAAGCTTTCTTT | CSVGAGLRGEAFF
. | TRBJ2-1 | TRBV27 | large | TGTGCCGTCTCCCGGAACTACAATGAGCAGTTCTTC | CAVSRNYNEQFF
. | TRBJ2-3 | TRBV11-3 | . | TGTGCCAGCAGCTCAAACCAGAGGGATACGCAGTATTTT | CASSSNQRDTQYF
. | TRBJ2-2 | TRBV28 | large | TGTGCCAGCAGCCCGACAGATGGGAGCACCGGGGAGCTGTTTTTT | CASSPTDGSTGELFF
. | TRBJ1-2 | TRBV27 | . | TGTGCCAGCAGTTTATCGTGGCAAAGGGTCTCCTATGGCTACACCTTC | CASSLSWQRVSYGYTF
TRBD2 | TRBJ2-5 | TRBV5-6 | . | TGTGCCTGCAGGTTGGTGGCCGGGGGGGGAGAGACCCAGTACTTC | CACRLVAGGGETQYF
. | TRBJ1-5 | TRBV29-1 | . | TGCAGCGTTGGTGGGACTCACAATCAGCCCCAGCATTTT | CSVGGTHNQPQHF
. | TRBJ2-6 | TRBV14 | . | TGTGCCAGCAGCCAAGATCTAATCTCTGGGGCCAACGTCCTGACTTTC | CASSQDLISGANVLTF
. | TRBJ2-7 | TRBV14 | medium-sized | TGTGCCAGCAGCCAAGATCCCGACAGGCCGAGCTCCTACGAGCAGTACTTC | CASSQDPDRPSSYEQYF
. | TRBJ2-3 | TRBV6-2/TRBV6-3 | . | TGTGCCAGCAGTTACATTCGGAGGGTGTCAGATACGCAGTATTTT | CASSYIRRVSDTQYF
. | TRBJ2-2 | TRBV15 | once | TGTGCCACCAGCAGAGCAGGGACCGGGGAGCTGTTTTTT | CATSRAGTGELFF
. | TRBJ1-1 | TRBV19 | . | TGTGCCAGTAGTCCCGGGAGGTGGAACACTGAAGCTTTCTTT | CASSPGRWNTEAFF
TRBD2 | TRBJ2-5 | TRBV5-6 | . | TGTGCCCGCAGCGTGGGGGCCGGGGGGGCCGAGACCCAGTACTTC | CARSVGAGGAETQYF
. | TRBJ2-5 | TRBV3-1/TRBV3-2 | . | TGTGCCAGCAGCGCAGCAGGGCAGGAAGAGACCCAGTACTTC | CASSAAGQEETQYF
TRBD1 | TRBJ2-7 | TRBV6-6 | . | TGTGCCAGCAGTTACCCCGGGACAGACTACGAGCAGTACTTC | CASSYPGTDYEQYF
. | TRBJ1-6 | TRBV27 | . | TGTGCCAGCAGTGGGGGACAAAGTAATTCACCCCTCCACTTT | CASSGGQSNSPLHF
TRBD2 | TRBJ2-5 | TRBV12-3/TRBV12-4 | . | TGTGCCAGCAGCCGACTAGCGCAGGAGACCCAGTACTTC | CASSRLAQETQYF
. | TRBJ2-1 | TRBV7-2 | . | TGTGCCAGCAGCATGCCAGGGGACAATGAGCAGTTCTTC | CASSMPGDNEQFF
. | TRBJ1-1 | TRBV10-3 | . | TGTGCCATCAGTGAGTCCGACCGACTTGAAGCTTTCTTT | CAISESDRLEAFF
. | TRBJ1-3 | TRBV7-3 | . | TGTGCCAGCAGCTTGGGGGGCTCTGGAAACACCATATATTTT | CASSLGGSGNTIYF
TRBD1 | TRBJ1-1 | TRBV5-4 | . | TGTGCCAGCAGCTTCGTGGACAGGGGGGACACTGAAGCTTTCTTT | CASSFVDRGDTEAFF
TRBD2 | TRBJ2-3 | TRBV6-4 | few | TGTGCCAGCAGTGACGGGGGACTAGAAACAGATACGCAGTATTTT | CASSDGGLETDTQYF
TRBD1 | TRBJ2-3 | TRBV5-6 | . | TGTGCCAGCAGCCACAGGGGTCGCACAGATACGCAGTATTTT | CASSHRGRTDTQYF
TRBD2 | TRBJ2-5 | TRBV3-1/TRBV3-2 | . | TGTGCCAGCAGCCAAGTTGGGGCTAGCGGGGGGGCGGAGACCCAGTACTTC | CASSQVGASGGAETQYF
. | TRBJ1-6 | TRBV6-2/TRBV6-3 | . | TGTGCCAGCAGTCGGTGGGCCCAGGGAGATTCACCCCTCCACTTT | CASSRWAQGDSPLHF
. | TRBJ2-1 | TRBV7-6 | . | TGTGCCAGCAGCCTTCGACCACCGAAAGAAAACAATGAGCAGTTCTTC | CASSLRPPKENNEQFF
. | TRBJ2-1 | TRBV5-1 | . | TGCGCCAGCAGCCGTCCACTACAGGGCGGTAATGAGCAGTTCTTC | CASSRPLQGGNEQFF
TRBD2 | TRBJ2-1 | TRBV4-3 | large | TGCGCCAGCAGCGAGGGACTAGCGGGGGGCAATGAGCAGTTCTTC | CASSEGLAGGNEQFF
. | TRBJ2-1 | TRBV5-6 | medium-sized | TGTGCCAGCAGCTTTCCAAGGGGCGGGATAAATGAGCAGTTCTTC | CASSFPRGGINEQFF
TRBD2 | TRBJ2-3 | TRBV4-1 | large | TGCGCCAGCAGCTCTCGGACTAGCGGGAGCACAGATACGCAGTATTTT | CASSSRTSGSTDTQYF
TRBD1 | TRBJ1-2 | TRBV7-9 | . | TGTGCCAGCAGCTCCCAAAAAAATGGACAGGGGAACTATGGCTACACCTTC | CASSSQKNGQGNYGYTF
TRBD1 | TRBJ2-7 | TRBV19 | few | TGTGCCAGTAGTATCTGGGGGACAGGGAAACGGGAGCAGTACTTC | CASSIWGTGKREQYF
. | TRBJ1-1 | TRBV12-3/TRBV12-4 | few | TGTGCCAGCAGTTTTAGGGCCGGTGAAGCTTTCTTT | CASSFRAGEAFF
. | TRBJ1-2 | TRBV19 | . | TGTGCCAGTGGGAAAGGCCTAGGATGGGACTACACCTTC | CASGKGLGWDYTF
TRBD1 | TRBJ2-5 | TRBV15 | . | TGTGCCACCAGCGGACAGGCAACGACCCAGTACTTC | CATSGQATTQYF
. | TRBJ2-5 | TRBV11-1 | . | TGTGCCAGCAGCCGGGTCCCAAAAGAGACCCAGTACTTC | CASSRVPKETQYF
. | TRBJ1-6 | TRBV3-1/TRBV3-2 | once | TGTGCCAGCAGCCAAAGGTCCCAGGGAGGTTCACCCCTCCACTTT | CASSQRSQGGSPLHF
. | TRBJ2-7 | TRBV12-3/TRBV12-4 | . | TGTGCCAGCAGCGACCGGGTACGGTACGAGCAGTACTTC | CASSDRVRYEQYF
. | TRBJ1-2 | TRBV6-1 | . | TGTGCCAGCAGTGAGACATCTAACTATGGCTACACCTTC | CASSETSNYGYTF
TRBD1 | TRBJ2-7 | TRBV7-2 | . | TGTGCCAGCAGAAAAGACAGGGCGAGCTCCTACGAGCAGTACTTC | CASRKDRASSYEQYF
. | TRBJ1-3 | TRBV29-1 | . | TGCAGCGTTGCAACGGACTCTGGAAACACCATATATTTT | CSVATDSGNTIYF